The 2 T cell receptor beta chains below were found in one sample sequenced in a study of response to subunit inactivated influenza vaccine. TCRdb reanalysed the RT-PCR reads using MiXCR and keeps one entry per CDR3 protein. The data hold about 160,000 distinct CDR3 sequences, with roughly a tenth observed a single time. The specimen comprised non-naive T cells sorted from PBMCs, sampled 45 days after vaccination. All receptors derive from a man aged 50 to 60 who received an inactivated influenza vaccine.

The chain is built from TRBV27 and TRBJ2-2; perhaps TRBD1 as D (6 bases). Trimming took 1 base from V and 5 from J, leaving 8 bases between them. Per germline, CDR1 MNHEY and CDR2 SMNVEV (reference sequence). CDR3 size: 14 residues. The CDR3 nucleotides are TGTGCCAGCAGTTTATGGGGGCCGACCGGGGAGCTGTTTTTT. As protein: CASSLWGPTGELFF.

This clonotype has more than one count but fewer than ten. The chain joins TRBV11-1 to TRBJ2-2; tentative D call: TRBD2 (5 bases). The CDR3 loop spans 17 amino acids. The germline V gene has CDR1 SGHAT and CDR2 FQDESV (reference sequence). V gave up 1 base and J gave up 6 bases, with 18 bases separating them. CDR3 in amino acids: CASSLESSLPLAGELFF. DNA of the CDR3: TGTGCCAGCAGCTTAGAGTCTAGCCTCCCCCTGGCCGGGGAGCTGTTTTTT. The full variable domain, rest sourced from reference TRBV11-1 and TRBJ2-2, is EAEVAQSPRYKITEKSQAVAFWCDPISGHATLYWYRQILGQGPELLVQFQDESVVDDSQLPKDRFSAERLKGVDSTLKIQPAELGDSAMYLCASSLESSLPLAGELFFGEGSRLTVL.